These 20 T cell receptor beta chains were all obtained from the same sample, sequenced in a study of OX40 agonist ivuxolimab in advanced cancers. The data were produced by immunoSEQ multiplex PCR, yet TCRdb's version contains in-frame clones alone and is incomplete. The repertoire consists of nearly 70,000 clones, with 80% to 90% occurring once and the leading ten covering about 8.2%. This specimen was CD4+ or CD8+ T cells sorted from blood, taken in a trial of the OX40 agonist ivuxolimab. The receptors here all came from an adult with an advanced solid tumor such as melanoma, head and neck, liver or kidney cancer.

The chain couples TRBV28 to TRBJ1-2, with D perhaps matching TRBD1 (5 bases). Germline CDR1 and CDR2: MDHEN and SYDVKM. The CDR3 consists of 14 residues. V was trimmed by 7 bases and J by 2 bases, leaving 14 bases between them. CDR3 in DNA: TGTGCCAGCAACCTAGACAGCACGAACTATGGCTACACCTTC. Its protein product is CASNLDSTNYGYTF.

The genes are TRBV9 and TRBJ1-4; D perhaps matches TRBD1 (6 bases). This CDR3 is 15 amino acids long. The V and J ends lost 5 bases and 7 bases respectively, with 18 bases between them. Germline V lookup: CDR1 SGDLS, CDR2 YYNGEE. The chain's CDR3 is CASSIGGARGEKLFF. The DNA of the CDR3 is TGTGCCAGCAGTATAGGGGGGGCAAGAGGTGAAAAACTGTTTTTT.

This rearrangement joins TRBV6-5 to TRBJ2-1; D may match TRBD1 or TRBD2 (5 bases each). Trimming stripped 5 bases from V and 2 bases from J, with 13 bases between. CDR3 length equals 15 residues. Germline V CDR1 and CDR2: MNHEY, SVGAGI. This CDR3 reads CASSIGTVTYNEQFF. CDR3 nucleotide sequence: TGTGCCAGCAGTATCGGGACGGTCACCTACAATGAGCAGTTCTTC.

The chain links TRBV2 to TRBJ2-1; D is undetermined. The CDR3 consists of 13 residues. The germline V and J ends were trimmed by 9 bases and 5 bases, with 14 bases remaining between them. Germline CDR1 SNHLY, CDR2 FYNNEI. The CDR3 protein is CARGRSKDNEQFF. CDR3 nucleotides: TGTGCCAGGGGCCGCTCCAAGGACAATGAGCAGTTCTTC.

With regard to this clone: Mismatch with germline at one junction end may stem from a read error. V gene TRBV25-1 combines with J gene TRBJ1-4; D remains ambiguous. The CDR3 loop spans 11 amino acids. Germline V gives CDR1 MGHDK, CDR2 SYGVNS. In DNA form, the CDR3 reads TGTGTCAGCAGTGAAAACGAAAAACTGTTTTTT. Residues: CVSSENEKLFF. Based on the CDR3 plus reference TRBV25-1 and TRBJ1-4, the full variable domain is EADIYQTPRYLVIGTGKKITLECSQTMGHDKMYWYQQDPGMELHLIHYSYGVNSTEKGDLSSESTVSRIRTEHFPLTLESARPSHTSQYLCVSSENEKLFFGSGTQLSVL.

V and J are TRBV10-3 and TRBJ1-6, with D uncertain. CDR1 is ENHRY and CDR2 is SYGVKD in the germline V gene. The CDR3 consists of 13 residues. Trimming left V 6 bases short and J 7 bases short, with 10 bases between. DNA for the CDR3: TGTGCCATCAGAGGGAGTGGGAATTCACCCCTCCACTTT. Translating gives CAIRGSGNSPLHF.

J is TRBJ2-3 and V is TRBV6-5; no clear D gene. V was clipped by 4 bases and J by 0 bases, with 11 bases between them. Germline V gene sequence: CDR1 MNHEY, CDR2 SVGAGI. The CDR3 runs to 15 residues. The CDR3 nucleotides read TGTGCCAGCAGTTCAATACGATCTAGCACAGATACGCAGTATTTT. Its protein product is CASSSIRSSTDTQYF.

The chain is built from TRBV5-4 and TRBJ1-3, with D perhaps matching TRBD1 (6 bases). CDR3 length: 15 amino acids. V lost 3 bases and J lost 0, with 10 bases in between. Germline CDR1 and CDR2: SGHNT and YYREEE (reference sequence). CDR3 in DNA: TGTGCCAGCAGCTCGGGGGCGTACTCTGGAAACACCATATATTTT. Encoded protein: CASSSGAYSGNTIYF.

The J gene is TRBJ1-4, the V gene TRBV2, with D possibly TRBD1 on 5 matching bases. V lost 7 bases and J lost 0, with 24 bases in between. Per the germline V gene, CDR1 is SNHLY and CDR2 is FYNNEI. CDR3 length: 19 amino acids. The CDR3 protein is CASNPKGSPNVATNEKLFF. As DNA, the CDR3 is TGTGCCAGCAATCCAAAGGGGAGCCCAAACGTTGCAACTAATGAAAAACTGTTTTTT. Filled out from reference TRBV2 and TRBJ1-4, the complete variable domain reads EPEVTQTPSHQVTQMGQEVILRCVPISNHLYFYWYRQILGQKVEFLVSFYNNEISEKSEIFDDQFSVERPDGSNFTLKIRSTKLEDSAMYFCASNPKGSPNVATNEKLFFGSGTQLSVL.

A few counts support this clone. The chain combines TRBV27 with TRBJ2-7; D possibly corresponds to TRBD2 (5 bases). The germline V gene encodes CDR1 MNHEY and CDR2 SMNVEV (reference sequence). The ends were cut back, 3 bases at V and 5 bases at J, with 14 bases in the middle. This CDR3 has 14 residues. CDR3 sequence: CASSLKPSSHEQYF. DNA of the CDR3: TGTGCCAGCAGTTTGAAGCCTAGCTCGCACGAGCAGTACTTC.

V is TRBV4-2 and J is TRBJ1-1; D is ambiguous. Germline V CDR1 and CDR2: LGHNA, YNFKEQ. This CDR3 spans 13 amino acids. V dropped 1 base and J dropped 5 bases, with 8 bases sitting between them. The CDR3 DNA follows: TGTGCCAGCAGCCAAGTAGGGAGGACTGAAGCTTTCTTT. It specifies CASSQVGRTEAFF.

Only a few counts were recorded for this clone. The chain couples TRBV2 to TRBJ1-5; no definite D call. Germline V lookup: CDR1 SNHLY, CDR2 FYNNEI. The CDR3 sequence is 14 residues long. Trimming removed 1 base from V and 1 base from J, with 5 bases in between. CDR3 amino acids: CASSEGGSNQPQHF. The CDR3 region has the DNA TGTGCCAGCAGTGAAGGGGGAAGCAATCAGCCCCAGCATTTT.

The genes are TRBV5-1 and TRBJ2-2, with D perhaps being TRBD1 or TRBD2 (5 bases each). The V gene's germline CDR1 is SGHRS and CDR2 YFSETQ. V was pared by 2 bases and J by 6 bases, with 14 bases between. There are 15 residues in the CDR3. The CDR3 here is CASSFSGTSAGELFF. DNA of the CDR3: TGCGCCAGCAGCTTTTCAGGGACCTCCGCCGGGGAGCTGTTTTTT.

V and J are TRBV27 and TRBJ1-1; 7 positions agree with TRBD1. This CDR3 has 15 amino acids. The germline V gene encodes CDR1 MNHEY and CDR2 SMNVEV (reference sequence). Unmatched junction bases numbered 5, after V lost 3 bases and J lost 1 base. CDR3 residues: CASSFWDSRNTEAFF. CDR3 DNA sequence: TGTGCCAGCAGTTTCTGGGACAGCCGGAACACTGAAGCTTTCTTT.

V and J are TRBV11-2 and TRBJ1-3; TRBD1 might be the D (6 bases). The CDR3 consists of 16 residues. The ends were cut back, 5 bases at V and 1 base at J, with 15 bases in the middle. The V gene's germline CDR1 is SGHAT and CDR2 FQNNGV. The CDR3 region is CASSLNRAISGNTIYF. CDR3 nucleotide sequence: TGTGCCAGCAGCCTCAACAGGGCCATTTCTGGAAACACCATATATTTT.

A single count supports this clone. The CDR3 DNA sequence: TGTGCCAGCAGTTTCGCTACAGGGTTCACTGAAGCTTTCTTT. Protein sequence: CASSFATGFTEAFF. The J gene is TRBJ1-1, the V gene TRBV6-5, with D possibly TRBD1 on 6 matching bases. Germline lookup yields CDR1 MNHEY and CDR2 SVGAGI. CDR3 length equals 14 residues. Trimming took off 4 bases at V and 4 bases at J, with 13 bases between the two ends.

The rearrangement links TRBV5-4 to TRBJ2-3; TRBD1 is a possible D gene (5 bases). The CDR3 extends over 15 amino acids. Trimming shortened V by 1 base and J by 2 bases, and 11 bases separated the two germline ends. Germline V gives CDR1 SGHNT, CDR2 YYREEE (reference sequence). CDR3 protein: CASSLSAGNTDTQYF. The CDR3 DNA reads TGTGCCAGCAGCTTGAGCGCAGGGAACACAGATACGCAGTATTTT.

The rearrangement links TRBV2 to TRBJ2-3, with 10 bases matching TRBD2. J lost 5 bases, V lost 6 bases, and 8 bases had no gene match. Germline V gives CDR1 SNHLY, CDR2 FYNNEI. The CDR3 is made up of 15 amino acids. The CDR3 sequence is CASRPLSGGKDTQYF. In DNA form, the CDR3 reads TGTGCCAGCAGACCCCTTAGCGGGGGGAAAGATACGCAGTATTTT.

This sequence joins TRBV11-3 and TRBJ2-5; the match to TRBD1 covers 7 bases. The CDR3 extends over 20 amino acids. J was trimmed by 5 bases and V by 5 bases; bases with no gene match: 26. Germline CDR1 reads SGHNT; CDR2 reads YENEEA. The CDR3 reads CASSLGDRFSTGISRETQYF. CDR3 DNA: TGTGCCAGCAGCCTAGGGGATCGTTTCTCGACAGGGATATCGAGGGAGACCCAGTACTTC.

The CDR3 loop is CASSFSGNSETQYF. CDR3 DNA sequence: TGTGCCAGCAGCTTCTCCGGGAATTCGGAGACCCAGTACTTC. This chain links TRBV7-3 with TRBJ2-5; a weak D match, TRBD2 (5 bases). There are 14 residues in the CDR3. Per germline, CDR1 SGHTA and CDR2 FQGTGA. The V end lost 3 bases, the J end lost 5 bases, and 13 bases lay between the germline ends.